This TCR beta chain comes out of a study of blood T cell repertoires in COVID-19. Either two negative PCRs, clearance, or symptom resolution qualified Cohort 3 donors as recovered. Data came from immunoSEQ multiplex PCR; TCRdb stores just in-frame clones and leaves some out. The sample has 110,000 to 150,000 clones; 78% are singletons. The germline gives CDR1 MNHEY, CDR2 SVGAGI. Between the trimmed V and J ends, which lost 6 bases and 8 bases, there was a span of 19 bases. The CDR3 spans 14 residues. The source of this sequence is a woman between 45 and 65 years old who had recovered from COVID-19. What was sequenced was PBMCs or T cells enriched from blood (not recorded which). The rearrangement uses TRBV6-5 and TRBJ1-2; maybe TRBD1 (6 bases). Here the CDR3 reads CASRWGRGSEGYTF. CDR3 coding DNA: TGTGCCAGCAGGTGGGGGCGCGGGTCGGAGGGCTACACCTTC.